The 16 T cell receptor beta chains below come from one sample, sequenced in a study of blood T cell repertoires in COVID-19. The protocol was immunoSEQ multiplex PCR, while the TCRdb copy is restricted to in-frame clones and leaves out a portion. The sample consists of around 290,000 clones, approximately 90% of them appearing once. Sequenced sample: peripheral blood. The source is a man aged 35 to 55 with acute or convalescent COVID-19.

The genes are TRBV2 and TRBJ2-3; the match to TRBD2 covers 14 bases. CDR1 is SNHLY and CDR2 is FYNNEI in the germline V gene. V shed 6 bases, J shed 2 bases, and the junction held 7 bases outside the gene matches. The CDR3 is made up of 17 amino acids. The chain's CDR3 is CASSPGTSGGITDTQYF. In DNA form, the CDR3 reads TGTGCCAGCAGCCCCGGGACTAGCGGGGGTATCACAGATACGCAGTATTTT.

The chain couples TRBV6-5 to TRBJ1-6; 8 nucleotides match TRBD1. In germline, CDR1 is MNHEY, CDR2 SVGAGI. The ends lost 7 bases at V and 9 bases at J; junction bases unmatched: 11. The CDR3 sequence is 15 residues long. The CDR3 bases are TGTGCCAGCAATGTCCTGACAGGGGATTTTTCACCCCTCCACTTT. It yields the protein CASNVLTGDFSPLHF.

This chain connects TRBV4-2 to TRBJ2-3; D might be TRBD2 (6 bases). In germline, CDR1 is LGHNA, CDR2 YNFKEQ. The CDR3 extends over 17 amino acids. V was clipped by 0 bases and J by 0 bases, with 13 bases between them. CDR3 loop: CASSQDGSASSTDTQYF. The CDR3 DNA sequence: TGTGCCAGCAGCCAAGACGGGAGCGCATCTAGCACAGATACGCAGTATTTT.

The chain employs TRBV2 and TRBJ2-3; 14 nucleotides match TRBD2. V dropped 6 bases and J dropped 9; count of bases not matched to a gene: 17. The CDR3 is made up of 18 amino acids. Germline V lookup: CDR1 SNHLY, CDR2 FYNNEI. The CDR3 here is CASRAGTSGGGLHRTQYF. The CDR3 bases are TGTGCCAGCAGGGCCGGGACTAGCGGGGGCGGACTTCACAGAACGCAGTATTTT.

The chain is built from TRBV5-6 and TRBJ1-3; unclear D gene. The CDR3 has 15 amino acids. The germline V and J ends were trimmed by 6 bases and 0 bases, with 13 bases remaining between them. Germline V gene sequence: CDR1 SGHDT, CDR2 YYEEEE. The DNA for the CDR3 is TGTGCCAGCAAAATGAGCCTTAGCTCTGGAAACACCATATATTTT. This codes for CASKMSLSSGNTIYF.

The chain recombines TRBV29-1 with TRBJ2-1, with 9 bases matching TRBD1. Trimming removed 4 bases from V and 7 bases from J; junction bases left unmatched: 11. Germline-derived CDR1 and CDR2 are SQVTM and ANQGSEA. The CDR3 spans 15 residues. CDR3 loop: CSVVPDRGNGNEQFF. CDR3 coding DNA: TGCAGCGTTGTCCCGGACAGGGGAAATGGGAATGAGCAGTTCTTC.

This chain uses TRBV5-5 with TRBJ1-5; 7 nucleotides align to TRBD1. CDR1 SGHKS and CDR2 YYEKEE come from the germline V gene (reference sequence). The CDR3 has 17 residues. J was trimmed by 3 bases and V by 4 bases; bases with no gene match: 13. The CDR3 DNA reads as TGTGCCAGCAGCGCTTACTGGGACAGCCCTTCCAATCAGCCCCAGCATTTT. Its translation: CASSAYWDSPSNQPQHF.

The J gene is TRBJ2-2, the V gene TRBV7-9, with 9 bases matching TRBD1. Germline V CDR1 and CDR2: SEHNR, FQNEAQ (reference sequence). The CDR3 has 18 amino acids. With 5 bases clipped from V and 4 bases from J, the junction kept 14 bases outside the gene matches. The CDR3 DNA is TGTGCCAGCAGCCCCTACACCGGGACAGGGAGATCCACCGGGGAGCTGTTTTTT. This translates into CASSPYTGTGRSTGELFF.

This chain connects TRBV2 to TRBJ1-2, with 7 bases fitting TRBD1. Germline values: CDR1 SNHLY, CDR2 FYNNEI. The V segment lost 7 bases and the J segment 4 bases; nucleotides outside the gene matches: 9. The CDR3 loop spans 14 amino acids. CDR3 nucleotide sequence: TGTGCCAGCACCACTCAGACAGGGACCTATGGCTACACCTTC. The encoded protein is CASTTQTGTYGYTF.

In nucleotides, the CDR3 is TGTGCCAGCAGCCAAGTTACAAGGCAGGGGGTGAACCACGAGCAGTACTTC. It translates to CASSQVTRQGVNHEQYF. The chain joins TRBV14 to TRBJ2-7; 7 bases are a match to TRBD1. J was trimmed by 5 bases and V by 1 base; bases with no gene match: 14. Germline CDR1 is SGHDN and CDR2 is FVKESK. CDR3 length: 17 amino acids. The full variable domain, in which reference TRBV14 and TRBJ2-7 provide the parts outside the CDR3, is EAGVTQFPSHSVIEKGQTVTLRCDPISGHDNLYWYRRVMGKEIKFLLHFVKESKQDESGMPNNRFLAERTGGTYSTLKVQPAELEDSGVYFCASSQVTRQGVNHEQYFGPGTRLTVT.

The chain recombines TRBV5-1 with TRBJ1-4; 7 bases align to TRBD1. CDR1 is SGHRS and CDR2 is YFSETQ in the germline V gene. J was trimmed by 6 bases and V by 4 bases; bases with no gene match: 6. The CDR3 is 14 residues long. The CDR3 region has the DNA TGCGCCAGCAGCCCGGGACAGTCTTATGAAAAACTGTTTTTT. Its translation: CASSPGQSYEKLFF.

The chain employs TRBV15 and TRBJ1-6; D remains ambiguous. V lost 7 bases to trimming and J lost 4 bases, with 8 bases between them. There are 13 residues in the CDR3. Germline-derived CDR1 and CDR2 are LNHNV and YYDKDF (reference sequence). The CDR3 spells CATTEDYNSPLHF. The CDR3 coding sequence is TGTGCCACCACGGAGGATTATAATTCACCCCTCCACTTT.

The CDR3 spells CASSTQGLTGNTIYF. CDR3 DNA sequence: TGTGCCAGTAGTACACAGGGTCTGACTGGAAACACCATATATTTT. The chain joins TRBV19 to TRBJ1-3; a weak D match, TRBD1 (6 bases). This CDR3 comprises 15 residues. From germline, CDR1 is LNHDA and CDR2 SQIVND (reference sequence). The V end was cut by 4 bases, the J end by 2 bases, with 12 bases between.

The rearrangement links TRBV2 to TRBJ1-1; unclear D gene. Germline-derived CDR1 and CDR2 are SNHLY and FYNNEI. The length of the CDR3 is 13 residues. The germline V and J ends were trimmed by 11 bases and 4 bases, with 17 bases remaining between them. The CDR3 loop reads CAAAEREATEAFF. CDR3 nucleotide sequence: TGTGCCGCCGCAGAGAGGGAAGCCACTGAAGCTTTCTTT.

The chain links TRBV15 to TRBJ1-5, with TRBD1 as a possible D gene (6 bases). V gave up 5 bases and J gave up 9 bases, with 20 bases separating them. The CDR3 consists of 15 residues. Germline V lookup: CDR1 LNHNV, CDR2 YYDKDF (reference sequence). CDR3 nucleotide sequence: TGTGCCACCAGCCGGGACACCGGGTACAATGGGCCCCAGCATTTT. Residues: CATSRDTGYNGPQHF.

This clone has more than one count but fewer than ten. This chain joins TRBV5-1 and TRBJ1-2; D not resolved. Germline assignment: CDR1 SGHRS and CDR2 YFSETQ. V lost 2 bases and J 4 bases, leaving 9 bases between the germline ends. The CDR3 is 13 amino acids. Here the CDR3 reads CASSFGGVYGYTF. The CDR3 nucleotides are TGCGCCAGCAGCTTCGGAGGCGTCTATGGCTACACCTTC.